The rows below give T cell receptor beta chains drawn from one sample of a study of cytomegalovirus exposure and HLA in healthy donors. The table came from immunoSEQ multiplex PCR; TCRdb's copy has only in-frame clones and leaves some out. Among roughly 88,000 clones, approximately 80% were seen once, and the ten largest hold 5% to 5.5%. The sequencing sample was made of PBMCs. The receptors shown here come from a man aged 30 to 39 in good health and CMV-seropositive. Both conserved end residues are part of each CDR3. The order of the fields is clone size, D gene, CDR3 length, J gene, V gene, CDR3 DNA, CDR3 protein. A D gene is named only where the DNA matches it firmly. Clone size is stated in some rows and not others, as once, few, many or a class when expanded.

>-|-|12|TRBJ2-5|TRBV2
TGTGCCAGCAGCGACTCTGGGGAGACCCAGTACTTC
CASSDSGETQYF
>-|TRBD1|15|TRBJ1-1|TRBV9
TGTGCCAGCAGCGTAGAAGACAGGGCGGGCACTGAAGCTTTCTTT
CASSVEDRAGTEAFF
>-|TRBD1|15|TRBJ2-1|TRBV7-9
TGTGCCAGCAGCCAGCTGGGACAGGGGAGCGATGAGCAGTTCTTC
CASSQLGQGSDEQFF
>-|-|15|TRBJ1-6|TRBV5-1
TGCGCCAGCAGCTACAGTCGGGGTGGGAATTCACCCCTCCACTTT
CASSYSRGGNSPLHF
>-|-|14|TRBJ2-5|TRBV5-1
TGCGCCAGCAGCTTGGCCGTCGGTAAAGAGACCCAGTACTTC
CASSLAVGKETQYF
>-|-|14|TRBJ2-3|TRBV29-1
TGCAGCGTTGAAGAGTACCAACAGTGGGATACGCAGTATTTT
CSVEEYQQWDTQYF
>-|TRBD2|14|TRBJ2-1|TRBV7-2
TGTGCCAGCAGCTTAGCGGGAGGGCCGAGTGAGCAGTTCTTC
CASSLAGGPSEQFF
>-|-|14|TRBJ1-5|TRBV7-2
TGTGCCAGCAGCCTGGGAGGGGGCAATCAGCCCCAGCATTTT
CASSLGGGNQPQHF
>-|-|15|TRBJ1-2|TRBV4-2
TGTGCCAGCAGCCAAGATCTGACGGGTAACTATGGCTACACCTTC
CASSQDLTGNYGYTF
>-|TRBD1|16|TRBJ1-6|TRBV7-2
TGTGCCAGCAGCATCGCATCGCGAGGGGGCCCGGTACCCCTCCACTTT
CASSIASRGGPVPLHF
>-|TRBD2|16|TRBJ2-1|TRBV7-6
TGTGCCAGCAGCCTCGGGACTAGCGGCTCCTACAATGAGCAGTTCTTC
CASSLGTSGSYNEQFF
>few|TRBD1|15|TRBJ2-7|TRBV9
TGTGCCAGCAGCTCCGGGACAGGGGGCCCCAACGAGCAGTACTTC
CASSSGTGGPNEQYF
>-|-|12|TRBJ1-2|TRBV6-5
TGTGCCAGCAGTTCTCATGGCGGTGGCTACACCTTC
CASSSHGGGYTF
>-|TRBD2|15|TRBJ2-5|TRBV11-2
TGTGCCAGCAGCTCCGCTACTAGCGGGAGCCAGACCCAGTACTTC
CASSSATSGSQTQYF
>-|TRBD2|13|TRBJ2-2|TRBV5-4
TGTGCCAGCAGCTCGACTAGCGACGGGGAGCTGTTTTTT
CASSSTSDGELFF
>-|-|16|TRBJ1-2|TRBV4-2
TGTGCCAGCAGCCAAGGGCTGGGAGGTGGGGACTATGGCTACACCTTC
CASSQGLGGGDYGYTF
>-|-|11|TRBJ1-1|TRBV29-1
TGCAGCGTTGGGCGGAGCACTGAAGCTTTCTTT
CSVGRSTEAFF
>once|-|15|TRBJ2-2|TRBV29-1
TGCAGCGTTGAAGAGGTCAGGGGGAACACCGGGGAGCTGTTTTTT
CSVEEVRGNTGELFF
>few|TRBD2|14|TRBJ2-7|TRBV29-1
TGCAGCGTTCTGACTAGCGGAAATATCTACGAGCAGTACTTC
CSVLTSGNIYEQYF
>few|-|14|TRBJ1-1|TRBV19
TGTGCCAGTAGTATCCGCCTTGCGGACACTGAAGCTTTCTTT
CASSIRLADTEAFF
>-|-|12|TRBJ2-1|TRBV7-9
TGTGCCAGCAGCTCCGGTCGCAATGAGCAGTTCTTC
CASSSGRNEQFF
>-|-|15|TRBJ1-1|TRBV5-1
TGCGCCAGCAGCCTCGTCATGGGACATCCCACTGAAGCTTTCTTT
CASSLVMGHPTEAFF
>-|TRBD1|18|TRBJ1-1|TRBV19
TGTGCCAGTAGTAATGGATGGGGACAGGGGGCTATGAACACTGAAGCTTTCTTT
CASSNGWGQGAMNTEAFF
>-|TRBD1|14|TRBJ2-7|TRBV6-5
TGTGCCAGCAGTCTCTTCAGACAGGGCGGCGAGCAGTACTTC
CASSLFRQGGEQYF
>-|-|15|TRBJ1-3|TRBV28
TGTGCCAGCATTGGAGGAGAGGGCCTTGGAAACACCATATATTTT
CASIGGEGLGNTIYF
>-|TRBD1|16|TRBJ2-2|TRBV27
TGTGCCAGCACTGAATGGGCAGGGGGTCGGACCGGGGAGCTGTTTTTT
CASTEWAGGRTGELFF
>once|-|13|TRBJ1-5|TRBV18
TGTGCCAGCTCCCAGGGTCCCAATCAGCCCCAGCATTTT
CASSQGPNQPQHF
>many|TRBD1|16|TRBJ2-1|TRBV13
TGTGCCAGCAGCAGGGGACAGGGGAGCTCCTACAATGAGCAGTTCTTC
CASSRGQGSSYNEQFF
>-|TRBD2|15|TRBJ2-3|TRBV4-1
TGCGCCAGCAGCCAAGACGGGACTAGCGGAGATACGCAGTATTTT
CASSQDGTSGDTQYF
>-|TRBD1|13|TRBJ1-1|TRBV27
TGTGCCAGTAGGATGACAGGGGAACCTGAAGCTTTCTTT
CASRMTGEPEAFF
>-|TRBD2|17|TRBJ2-1|TRBV11-3
TGTGCCAGCAGCCCGGGACTAGCGCCTTCGTCCTACAATGAGCAGTTCTTC
CASSPGLAPSSYNEQFF
>-|TRBD2|16|TRBJ2-1|TRBV5-6
TGTGCCAGCAGCTTGCAAGCGGGAGGGGTCTACAATGAGCAGTTCTTC
CASSLQAGGVYNEQFF
>medium-sized|-|15|TRBJ1-1|TRBV28
TGTGCCAGCAGTTTGGAGGCTCTCTTGGACACTGAAGCTTTCTTT
CASSLEALLDTEAFF
>-|TRBD1|15|TRBJ2-7|TRBV7-2
TGTGCCAGCAGCTTTCGGACAGGGGGGGGTCACGAGCAGTACTTC
CASSFRTGGGHEQYF
>-|TRBD1|11|TRBJ1-1|TRBV25-1
TGTGCCAGCACCCAGGGGGCGCGAGCTTTCTTT
CASTQGARAFF
>once|TRBD1|16|TRBJ1-5|TRBV4-1
TGCGCCAGCAGCCAGACCGGGACAGGGAATTTTCAGCCCCAGCATTTT
CASSQTGTGNFQPQHF
>-|TRBD1|14|TRBJ2-3|TRBV28
TGTGCCAGCAGTTTACAGGGGGCCACAGATACGCAGTATTTT
CASSLQGATDTQYF
>-|-|13|TRBJ1-1|TRBV25-1
TGTGCCAGCAGAACCAACAGGTACACTGAAGCTTTCTTT
CASRTNRYTEAFF
>once|TRBD1|12|TRBJ1-2|TRBV6-5
TGTGCCACCTCGACAGGGTCGGGTGGCTACACCTTC
CATSTGSGGYTF
>-|-|13|TRBJ2-1|TRBV5-4
TGTGCCAGCAGGCAGAGGGTATCTGATGAGCAGTTCTTC
CASRQRVSDEQFF
>-|-|17|TRBJ2-1|TRBV11-1
TGTGCCAGCAGCTCTCGGGGAGCCTCGAGCTCCTACAATGAGCAGTTCTTC
CASSSRGASSSYNEQFF
>-|-|16|TRBJ2-5|TRBV29-1
TGCAGCGTTGAAGACACCCTAAGGGGTTCAAGAGAGACCCAGTACTTC
CSVEDTLRGSRETQYF
>-|-|13|TRBJ2-1|TRBV7-7
TGTGCTAGCAGCTTAGATAGGGGGAATGAGCAGTTCTTC
CASSLDRGNEQFF
>-|-|16|TRBJ1-4|TRBV19
TGTGCCAGTAGTATAGGTCCCCAGACTGGAGGAGAAAAACTGTTTTTT
CASSIGPQTGGEKLFF
>few|TRBD2|15|TRBJ2-1|TRBV19
TGTGCCAGTAGGGGACTAGCGGGACCCTCCAGTGAGCAGTTCTTC
CASRGLAGPSSEQFF
>-|-|15|TRBJ2-5|TRBV5-4
TGTGCCAGCAGCTTGGATTTAGGGGTACAAGAGACCCAGTACTTC
CASSLDLGVQETQYF
>-|TRBD1|15|TRBJ2-3|TRBV5-1
TGCGCCAGCAGCTCGGGACAGGGGGCGCGAGATACGCAGTATTTT
CASSSGQGARDTQYF
>-|TRBD1|13|TRBJ1-2|TRBV6-5
TGTGCCAGCAGAAGCCGGGACAGGGTAGGCTACACCTTC
CASRSRDRVGYTF
>-|-|14|TRBJ1-2|TRBV4-1
TGCGCCAGCAGCCCTGATGGGAGTCCCTATGGCTACACCTTC
CASSPDGSPYGYTF
>few|TRBD1|15|TRBJ2-1|TRBV13
TGTGCCAGCACCTCAACCGGGACAGAAGACAATGAGCAGTTCTTC
CASTSTGTEDNEQFF
>-|TRBD2|14|TRBJ2-1|TRBV9
TGTGCCAGCAGCTTCGGACTAGCGAGCAATGAGCAGTTCTTC
CASSFGLASNEQFF
>-|-|15|TRBJ1-2|TRBV9
TGTGCCAGCAGCGTAGTGGTAGGAGGAGATGGCGGCTACACCTTC
CASSVVVGGDGGYTF
>-|-|14|TRBJ2-7|TRBV7-9
TGTGCCAGCAGTCTTGGGTCCACAGCTTACGAGCAGTACTTC
CASSLGSTAYEQYF
>-|-|13|TRBJ2-1|TRBV27
TGTGCCAGCAGTAACTCCAGGTCCAATGAGCAGTTCTTC
CASSNSRSNEQFF